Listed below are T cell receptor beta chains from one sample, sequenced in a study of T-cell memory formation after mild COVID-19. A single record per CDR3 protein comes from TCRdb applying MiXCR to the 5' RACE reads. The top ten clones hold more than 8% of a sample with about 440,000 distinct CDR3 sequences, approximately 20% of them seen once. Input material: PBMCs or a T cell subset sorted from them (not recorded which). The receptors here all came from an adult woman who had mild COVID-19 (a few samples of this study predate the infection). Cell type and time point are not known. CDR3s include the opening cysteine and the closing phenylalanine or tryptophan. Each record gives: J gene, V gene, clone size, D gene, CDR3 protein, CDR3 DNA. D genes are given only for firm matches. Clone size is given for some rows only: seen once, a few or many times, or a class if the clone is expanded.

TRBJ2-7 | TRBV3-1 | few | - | CASSQGDASYEQYF | TGTGCCAGCAGCCAAGGCGACGCCTCCTACGAGCAGTACTTC
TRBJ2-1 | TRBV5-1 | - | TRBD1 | CASSLVGTGEGGYNEQFF | TGCGCCAGCAGCTTGGTAGGGACAGGGGAAGGAGGGTACAATGAGCAGTTCTTC
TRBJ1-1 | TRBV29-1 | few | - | CSVARFDRISYRTEAFF | TGCAGCGTCGCCCGCTTCGACAGGATCTCCTACCGGACTGAAGCTTTCTTT
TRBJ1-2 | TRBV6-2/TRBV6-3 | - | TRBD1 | CASRSRTGTAYTF | TGTGCCAGCAGATCCCGGACAGGGACGGCGTACACCTTC
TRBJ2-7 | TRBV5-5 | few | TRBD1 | CASSPGAAGGEQYF | TGTGCCAGCAGCCCCGGGGCGGCAGGGGGCGAGCAGTACTTC
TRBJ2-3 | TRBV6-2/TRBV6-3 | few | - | CASSSGKPSTDTQYF | TGTGCCAGCAGTTCGGGCAAACCTAGCACAGATACGCAGTATTTT
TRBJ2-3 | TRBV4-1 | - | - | CASSQDRGKGADTQYF | TGCGCCAGCAGCCAAGATCGCGGCAAGGGGGCAGATACGCAGTATTTT
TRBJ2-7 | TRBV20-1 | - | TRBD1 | CSARVTGSYEQYF | TGCAGTGCTAGAGTGACAGGGAGCTACGAGCAGTACTTC
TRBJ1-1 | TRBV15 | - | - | CATSRDRETGPEAFF | TGTGCCACCAGCAGAGATCGCGAAACGGGCCCTGAAGCTTTCTTT
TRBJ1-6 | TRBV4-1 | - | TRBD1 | CASSPGQGPYSPLHF | TGCGCCAGCAGCCCGGGACAGGGGCCCTATTCACCCCTCCACTTT
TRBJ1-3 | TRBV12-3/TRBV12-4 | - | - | CASGKGYLGNTIYF | TGTGCCAGCGGTAAAGGGTATCTTGGAAACACCATATATTTT
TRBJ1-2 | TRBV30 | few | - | CAWSSYGGVDYGYTF | TGTGCCTGGAGTTCCTATGGGGGAGTAGACTATGGCTACACCTTC
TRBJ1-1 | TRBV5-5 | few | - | CASSSSWGGYTEAFF | TGTGCCAGCAGCTCATCCTGGGGGGGCTACACTGAAGCTTTCTTT
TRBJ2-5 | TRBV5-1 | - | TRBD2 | CASSLAGGPTETQYF | TGCGCCAGCAGCTTAGCGGGGGGGCCCACAGAGACCCAGTACTTC
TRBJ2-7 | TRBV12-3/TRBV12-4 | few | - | CASSSGFSVYEQYF | TGTGCCAGCAGCTCAGGGTTTTCCGTCTACGAGCAGTACTTC
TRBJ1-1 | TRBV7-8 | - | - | CASSLSALPYTEAFF | TGTGCCAGCAGCTTATCGGCTCTCCCCTACACTGAAGCTTTCTTT
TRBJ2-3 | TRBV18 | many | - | CASSPGTDTQYF | TGCGCCAGCAGCCCTGGCACAGATACGCAGTATTTT
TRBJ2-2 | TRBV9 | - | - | CASSVGQSTGELFF | TGTGCCAGCAGCGTTGGGCAGAGCACCGGGGAGCTGTTTTTT
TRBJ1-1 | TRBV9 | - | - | CASSPAGGPNTEAFF | TGTGCCAGCAGCCCTGCGGGAGGGCCTAACACTGAAGCTTTCTTT
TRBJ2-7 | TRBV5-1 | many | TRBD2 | CASSKSNSPFGTSLSYEQYF | TGCGCCAGCAGCAAATCAAACTCACCATTCGGGACTAGTCTTTCCTACGAGCAGTACTTC
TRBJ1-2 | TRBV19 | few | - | CASSFSGDYGYTF | TGTGCCAGTAGCTTCTCCGGAGACTATGGCTACACCTTC
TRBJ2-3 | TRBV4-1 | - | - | CASSQEVTQYF | TGCGCCAGCAGCCAAGAGGTCACGCAGTATTTT
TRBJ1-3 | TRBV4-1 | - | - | CASSQGKNSGNTIYF | TGCGCCAGCAGCCAAGGCAAGAACTCTGGAAACACCATATATTTT
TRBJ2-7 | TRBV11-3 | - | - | CASSPGGLLPLYEQYF | TGTGCCAGCAGCCCAGGGGGACTCCTCCCCCTCTACGAGCAGTACTTC
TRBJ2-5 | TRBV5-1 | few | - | CASSESPRDYQETQYF | TGCGCCAGCAGCGAATCCCCCCGGGACTACCAAGAGACCCAGTACTTC
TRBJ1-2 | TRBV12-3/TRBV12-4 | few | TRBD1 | CARNDRGQNYGYTF | TGTGCCAGGAATGACAGGGGTCAGAACTATGGCTACACCTTC
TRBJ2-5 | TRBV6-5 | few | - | CASSYLSQETQYF | TGTGCCAGCAGTTACCTGAGCCAAGAGACCCAGTACTTC
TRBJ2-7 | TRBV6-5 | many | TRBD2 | CASSYSTGTSSSYEQYF | TGTGCCAGCAGTTACTCTACGGGGACTAGCAGCTCCTACGAGCAGTACTTC
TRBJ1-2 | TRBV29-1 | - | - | CSVEMANGYTF | TGCAGCGTTGAAATGGCAAACGGCTACACCTTC
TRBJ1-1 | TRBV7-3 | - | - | CASKPGANTEAFF | TGTGCCAGCAAGCCAGGGGCGAACACTGAAGCTTTCTTT
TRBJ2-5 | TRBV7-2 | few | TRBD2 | CASSYGLAGGGETQYF | TGTGCCAGCAGTTACGGACTAGCGGGAGGTGGAGAGACCCAGTACTTC
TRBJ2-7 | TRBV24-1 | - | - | CATSDSGTGSSYEQYF | TGTGCCACCAGTGATTCCGGGACCGGGAGCTCCTACGAGCAGTACTTC
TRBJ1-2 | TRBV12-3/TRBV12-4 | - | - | CASIPGHGSYGYTF | TGTGCCAGCATCCCGGGACACGGGAGCTATGGCTACACCTTC
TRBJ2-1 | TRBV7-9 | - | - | CASSFQSLEQFF | TGTGCCAGCAGCTTTCAGTCTCTTGAGCAGTTCTTC